Sequencing of this T cell receptor (beta chain) was carried out in a study of circulating and synovial CD4+ cells in juvenile arthritis. Samples derive from patients with active juvenile idiopathic arthritis. For this clone: Its target is not known.

Germline loops: CDR1 MNHEY, CDR2 SVGAGI. Trimming pared 1 base from V and 5 bases from J, leaving 8 bases between. The CDR3 is 13 residues long. General study points: Bulk blood CD4 samples held at least an order of magnitude more or fewer genomes than CPL. Diversity here was lower than in bulk blood CD4 cells.

Some clones are missing from TCRdb's copy, which holds only in-frame ones; the method was immunoSEQ multiplex PCR. The profile shows about 34,000 clones, over 95% of them singletons. The rearrangement uses TRBV6-5 and TRBJ1-2; D remains unclear. This TCR derives from a human donor with juvenile idiopathic arthritis. The material sequenced was CD4+ T cells from blood. CDR3 bases: TGTGCCAGCAGTTACTTGCGGGATTATGGCTACACCTTC. Translation gives CASSYLRDYGYTF.